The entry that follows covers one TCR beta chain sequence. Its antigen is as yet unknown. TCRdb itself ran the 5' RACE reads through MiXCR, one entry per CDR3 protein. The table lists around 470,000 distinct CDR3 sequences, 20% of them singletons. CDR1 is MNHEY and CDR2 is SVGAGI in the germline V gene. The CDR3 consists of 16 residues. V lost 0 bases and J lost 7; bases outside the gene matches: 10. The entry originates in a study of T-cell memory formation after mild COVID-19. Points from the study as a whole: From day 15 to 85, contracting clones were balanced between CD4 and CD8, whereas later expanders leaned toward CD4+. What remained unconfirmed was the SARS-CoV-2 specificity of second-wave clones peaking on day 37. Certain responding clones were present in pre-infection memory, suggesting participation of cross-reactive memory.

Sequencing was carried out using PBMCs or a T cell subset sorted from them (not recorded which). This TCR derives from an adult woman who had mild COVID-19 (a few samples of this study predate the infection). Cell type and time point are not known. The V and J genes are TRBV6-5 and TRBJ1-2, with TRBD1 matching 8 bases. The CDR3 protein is CASSYSVETGESGYTF. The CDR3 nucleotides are TGTGCCAGCAGTTACTCGGTGGAGACAGGGGAATCTGGCTACACCTTC.